This TCR beta chain was retrieved from a study of cytomegalovirus exposure and HLA in healthy donors (dated by TCRdb to about 2017). For context, the study as a whole: According to an earlier analysis of 587 of the donors, 150 million to 200 million T cells yielded 100 million or so unique TCR beta sequences and around 300 Gb of sequence data. An early release that covered 500 to 800 HLA-typed donors contained approximately 300 gigabases of sequencing data and tens of millions of unique TCR sequences. Of the 300 to 450 genotyped donors, approximately 83% fell in the genetic ancestry cluster associated with self-reported Caucasian donors. The study was designed to test whether signatures of past pathogen exposure could be identified by cataloging public T cell receptors. Using immunosequencing, the study profiled T cell repertoires from 500 to 800 subjects and related those repertoires to cytomegalovirus serostatus. Along with the approximately 700-subject first cohort, a separate validation cohort of 120 different subjects was used. High-throughput TCR immunosequencing, statistical association of individual TCRs with disease status, and machine learning were combined to predict cytomegalovirus infection status. In a later analysis, previously published TCR beta repertoires from 666 donors were re-analyzed and high-resolution HLA genotyping was added so that TCR occurrence patterns could be studied. The later analysis used no new phenotypic data to find candidate immune exposures, relying instead on TCR beta sequences and their occurrence across donors. An earlier analysis of approximately 640 of the donors applied high-throughput TCR beta sequencing to assess whether each TCR beta V gene segment acted as functional or pseudogenic. Donor age, sex, ethnicity and CMV serostatus were compiled together with the repertoire data. A later genetic analysis used genome-wide SNP genotypes for about 60% of the roughly 700 donors, treating that subset as a discovery cohort. All discovery cohort repertoires had been generated using a single sequencing platform. Both class I and class II loci were covered by HLA typing, at four-digit resolution. Typing coverage varied by locus: roughly 629-630 donors for A, B, C, DRB1 and DQB1; more than 500 for DQA1; some 610 for DPA1; around 490 for DPB1. A handful of DR-DQ haplotypes were handled as single units for association and clustering because linkage in the cohort was strong. Among several hundred genotyped donors of the cohort, an average of around 240,000 unique TCR beta nucleotide sequences was sequenced per donor, of which 15% to 20% were non-productive.

V is pared back by 5 bases and J by 0 bases, with 14 bases lying between the germline termini. The CDR3 starts with the cysteine, ends with the phenylalanine, and has 16 residues. This entry keeps only the CDR3 DNA: 48 bases, framed from base 1. Sequences SNHLY (CDR1) and FYNNEI (CDR2) are obtained from the germline V gene. On the study overall, not on this receptor specifically: In a later analysis, TCR association rates were found to vary across HLA loci, with the most associated TCRs seen for DRB1 alleles and the fewest for HLA-C alleles. The 87-base-pair reads could not distinguish some IMGT-functional V segments, including TRBV6-2 and TRBV6-3, so those segments were excluded. A cluster of highly shared sequence variants was judged likely to be a technical artifact of the sequencing pipeline. In both the original and validation cohorts, the classifier was reported to diagnose cytomegalovirus status with high specificity and sensitivity. Three of the identified cytomegalovirus-associated TCR beta chains were confirmed in vitro to be specific for cytomegalovirus antigens. Presence/absence analyses assumed roughly uniform sequencing depth across donors, an assumption that may not hold. It was suggested by the authors that the approach could potentially be generalized to other disease states and immunological phenotypes. Across donors, most TCR sequences were observed very rarely, whereas some public TCRs were present in many individuals. According to a later analysis, parvovirus B19, influenza, CMV and Epstein-Barr virus appeared linked to several top co-occurrence clusters. HLA typing was unavailable for some donors at each locus, so association tests used only the typed subset. Specific HLA alleles were associated with 16,951 TCR beta sequences at a false discovery rate of 0.05 in a later analysis. A later analysis found that most CMV-associated TCR beta chains appeared HLA-restricted, with HLA associations seemingly driven largely by CMV exposure. A further reported finding was that TCR beta sequences accurately predicted the HLA-A and HLA-B alleles for most subjects in the first cohort. The only immune exposure information available for the cohort was CMV serostatus. Linkage disequilibrium might explain the correlated functional status among segregating V segments, but an unknown experimental factor could not be ruled out. In a later analysis, HLA-associated TCR beta chains were found to be more clonally expanded and to have lower generation probabilities than equally common non-associated chains. In this cohort, only TCR beta chains were sequenced, and detectable features were limited by the absence of alpha or paired-chain data. Assigning TCR associations to individual alleles was difficult when HLA alleles, especially DR and DQ, strongly co-occurred. In the study, around 150 TCR beta chains were listed as associated with cytomegalovirus. In a later genetic analysis, a missense DCLRE1C variant was associated with V-gene and J-gene trimming of TCR beta chains, and the association was replicated in an independent cohort. Because counts were too low, under 20 rarely observed V segments, including chromosome 9 orphons, were left out of the earlier analysis of some 640 of the donors. In a later genetic analysis, fewer N-insertions in productive TCRs were reported among donors in an Asian-associated ancestry cluster than the approximately 630-donor mean. An earlier analysis of roughly 570 of the donors showed that most TCR beta V segments appeared in productive rearrangements either about 87% or about 30% of the time, which broadly matched IMGT annotations.

The library was built by means of the immunoSEQ multiplex PCR assay. The multiplex PCR relied on a mix of 60 forward primers for TCR Vbeta segments and 13 reverse primers for TCR Jbeta segments. A multiplex PCR assay on genomic DNA amplified the CDR3 region of rearranged TCR beta genes. Amplified TCR beta libraries were sequenced as 87-base-pair reads on the Illumina HiSeq System. From the authors' description of their analysis: A later analysis tallied about 77 million unique TCR beta chains across the 666 repertoires, and approximately 12 million of those chains were shared by two or more donors. Raw reads were error-corrected and collapsed into unique sequences with a nearest-neighbor algorithm that merged closely related sequences to remove PCR and sequencing errors. To assign V, D and J gene segments, CDR3 sequences were aligned to IMGT reference sequences. For a sequence to be retained, at least a six-nucleotide match to both a V gene segment and a J gene segment was required. A rearrangement was called productive if the CDR3 had no stop codons and remained in frame with V and J, and every other rearrangement was called non-productive. CDR3 was defined according to IMGT convention as the region running from the second conserved V-encoded cysteine to the conserved J-encoded phenylalanine. The earlier analysis of some 580 of the donors excluded any sequence lacking an unambiguous match to a single V gene segment. An earlier analysis of under 750 of the donors called V segments functional above 56.7% productive rearrangements and segregating when the between-donor standard deviation exceeded 5%. A statistical classification framework was built for diagnosing cytomegalovirus status from the catalog of TCR beta chain sequences. In a later analysis, V and J genes were assigned by comparing TCR nucleotide sequences against IMGT/GENE-DB human TR gene sequences. The TCRdist pipeline was used in a later analysis to assign CDR3 sequences and most-parsimonious VDJ recombination scenarios. A later analysis defined each TCR beta chain by its CDR3 amino acid sequence plus V-gene family, and excluded reads lacking a unique V-gene family. To address suspected cross-contamination and a sequencing artifact, a later analysis removed roughly 580 highly shared, low-generation-probability nucleotide sequences. In a later analysis, a clonal expansion index for each public chain was calculated from normalized within-repertoire ranks of inferred template counts. A later analysis computed generation probabilities with a VDJ recombination model fitted to out-of-frame rearrangements, and checked the results against IGoR. In a later analysis, hypergeometric tests were used to score TCR-TCR, TCR-HLA and TCR-CMV co-occurrence, with a repertoire-size bias correction applied to TCR pairs. A later analysis estimated false discovery rates by permuting HLA or CMV assignments 20 times. In a later analysis, co-occurring TCRs were grouped using DBSCAN, with TCRdist sequence similarity added in when clustering inside HLA-allele-positive subsets. For co-occurrence clustering, repertoires with fewer than 30,000 or more than 120,000 public chains were excluded, along with about five repertoires with anomalous nucleotide sharing. In its TCRdb copy, this immuneACCESS table keeps in-frame sequences only and misses some clones. Where compared with another copy, unresolved V genes explain less than half of these, and the others have no known cause. That table is the source of V, J and clone size, and D and trimming were worked out from the DNA. Per the sample table, the count is about 41,000 clones. The biggest ten clones account for roughly 6.2% of the sample.

Notes on this clone: This clone's antigen is unknown.

The cohort consisted of 600 or so healthy bone marrow donors. Cohort members were all nominally healthy when sampled, although unrecorded immune exposures were likely present. The donor tested CMV seronegative, placing the donor among the approximately 360 seronegative members of the cohort. A peripheral blood sample was provided by each donor, and peripheral blood mononuclear cells were used for TCR beta sequencing. Genomic DNA extraction from the blood cell samples was performed with the Qiagen DNeasy Blood Extraction Kit. The sample was PBMCs. This sequence was found in a man aged 30 to 45 in good health and CMV-seronegative. The rearrangement combines TRBV2 with TRBJ1-3; possibly the D gene is TRBD1, per 6 matching bases. CDR3 protein: CASSLGQLNSGNTIYF. The base sequence is TGTGCCAGCAGTCTTGGACAGCTCAACTCTGGAAACACCATATATTTT.